The rows below give T cell receptor beta chains drawn from one sample of a study of spatial heterogeneity in lung cancer. Using its own MiXCR run on the 5' RACE reads, TCRdb lists one record per CDR3 protein. Among some 50,000 distinct CDR3 sequences listed, 7.5% to 9% were seen once. This material consisted of PBMCs, taken at surgery. These TCRs come from a female donor with early-stage non-small cell lung cancer. CDR3s include the opening cysteine and the closing phenylalanine or tryptophan. Fields, in order: V gene, clone size, J gene, D gene, CDR3 protein, CDR3 DNA. The D gene is left open where the match is weak. Size tells how often a clone was seen (once, few, many) or the class of an expanded clone, and some rows leave it out.

TRBV20-1	many	TRBJ2-2	TRBD1	CSASRSGTGGTGELFF	TGCAGTGCTTCTCGTTCCGGGACAGGGGGAACCGGGGAGCTGTTTTTT
TRBV20-1	many	TRBJ2-5	-	CSAPREANQETQYF	TGCAGTGCTCCTAGGGAGGCCAACCAAGAGACCCAGTACTTC
TRBV7-9	-	TRBJ1-1	-	CASSLRQAEAFF	TGTGCCAGCAGCTTAAGGCAGGCAGAAGCTTTCTTT
TRBV6-6	many	TRBJ2-3	-	CASSYSRQGTSTDTQYF	TGTGCCAGCAGTTACTCCCGTCAAGGAACCAGCACAGATACGCAGTATTTT
TRBV3-1	few	TRBJ2-7	-	CASSQDGLRYEQYF	TGTGCCAGCAGCCAAGACGGGCTCCGCTACGAGCAGTACTTC
TRBV7-2	-	TRBJ2-1	TRBD2	CASSLNSGGGFEQFF	TGTGCCAGCAGCTTAAACAGCGGGGGGGGCTTTGAGCAGTTCTTC
TRBV20-1	many	TRBJ1-1	-	CSASQGLNTEAFF	TGCAGTGCGTCACAGGGTTTGAACACTGAAGCTTTCTTT
TRBV19	-	TRBJ1-6	TRBD1	CATSSDRGNSPLHF	TGTGCCACCTCAAGTGACAGGGGTAATTCACCCCTCCACTTT
TRBV4-3	few	TRBJ1-4	TRBD1	CASSQGQIPTNEKLFF	TGCGCCAGCAGCCAGGGACAGATCCCAACTAATGAAAAACTGTTTTTT
TRBV12-3/TRBV12-4	few	TRBJ2-5	-	CASSGGLQRAQYF	TGTGCCAGCAGTGGGGGGCTGCAGAGGGCCCAGTACTTC
TRBV7-2	many	TRBJ2-7	TRBD1	CASSLEYGQGNYEQYF	TGTGCCAGCAGCTTAGAATACGGACAGGGAAACTACGAGCAGTACTTC
TRBV4-3	many	TRBJ2-3	TRBD2	CASSPGLATDTQYF	TGCGCCAGCAGCCCGGGACTAGCGACAGATACGCAGTATTTT
TRBV19	many	TRBJ1-1	TRBD1	CASLRDRLNTEAFF	TGTGCCAGTTTACGGGACAGACTGAACACTGAAGCTTTCTTT
TRBV29-1	-	TRBJ1-2	-	CSVPGTRAGYGYTF	TGCAGCGTTCCCGGGACCAGGGCCGGGTATGGCTACACCTTC
TRBV6-2/TRBV6-3	many	TRBJ2-1	-	CASSYATEQFF	TGTGCCAGCAGTTACGCGACGGAGCAGTTCTTC
TRBV7-2	few	TRBJ1-1	-	CASSLARQGVEAFF	TGTGCCAGCAGCTTAGCGCGGCAGGGAGTTGAAGCTTTCTTT
TRBV7-2	many	TRBJ2-3	TRBD1	CASSWDRGRTDTQYF	TGTGCCAGCAGCTGGGACAGGGGGCGCACAGATACGCAGTATTTT
TRBV19	-	TRBJ2-1	TRBD2	CASSIVAGGPNEQFF	TGTGCCAGTAGTATCGTAGCGGGGGGGCCCAATGAGCAGTTCTTC
TRBV18	few	TRBJ1-6	TRBD1	CASSPGQGDSPLHF	TGTGCCAGCTCACCAGGACAGGGGGATTCACCCCTCCACTTT
TRBV9	-	TRBJ2-3	TRBD1	CANSPHRGQGGTDTQYF	TGTGCCAACAGCCCCCATCGGGGACAGGGAGGCACAGATACGCAGTATTTT
TRBV3-1	-	TRBJ2-5	-	CASRDQAYQETQYF	TGTGCCAGCCGCGATCAGGCGTACCAAGAGACCCAGTACTTC
TRBV11-2	many	TRBJ1-1	-	CASSLYGPVTEAFF	TGTGCCAGCAGCTTATATGGACCGGTCACTGAAGCTTTCTTT
TRBV4-3	few	TRBJ2-3	-	CASSQDRVGAATDTQYF	TGCGCCAGCAGCCAAGATAGGGTGGGGGCAGCCACAGATACGCAGTATTTT
TRBV6-1	few	TRBJ2-6	-	CASSDEGAGANVLTF	TGTGCCAGCAGTGATGAGGGAGCAGGGGCCAACGTCCTGACTTTC
TRBV10-3	many	TRBJ1-5	TRBD1	CAISDSGQVQPQHF	TGTGCCATCAGTGATTCCGGACAGGTTCAGCCCCAGCATTTT
TRBV28	-	TRBJ1-3	-	CASSFITRDLVYF	TGTGCCAGCAGTTTCATAACCAGGGACCTGGTATATTTT
TRBV5-1	-	TRBJ2-5	-	CASSLPVRETQYF	TGCGCCAGCAGCTTGCCAGTGAGAGAGACCCAGTACTTC
TRBV6-2/TRBV6-3	many	TRBJ1-5	-	CATVGDGYSNQPQHF	TGTGCCACTGTAGGAGACGGCTATAGCAATCAGCCCCAGCATTTT
TRBV6-5	few	TRBJ2-2	-	CASSYRRVMAGELFF	TGTGCCAGCAGTTACCGCAGGGTCATGGCCGGGGAGCTGTTTTTT
TRBV12-3/TRBV12-4	many	TRBJ2-3	-	CASKGSTDTQYF	TGTGCCAGCAAAGGGAGCACAGATACGCAGTATTTT
TRBV12-3/TRBV12-4	-	TRBJ2-5	TRBD2	CASSRGGNQETQYF	TGTGCCAGCAGTCGCGGGGGGAACCAAGAGACCCAGTACTTC
TRBV3-1	-	TRBJ1-2	-	CASSPTQGSNYGYTF	TGTGCCAGCAGCCCAACCCAGGGCTCTAACTATGGCTACACCTTC
TRBV4-3	-	TRBJ2-7	-	CASSQRVGMRAYEQYF	TGCGCCAGCAGCCAAAGGGTAGGGATGAGGGCTTACGAGCAGTACTTC
TRBV4-3	many	TRBJ2-4	TRBD2	CASSQEASGVTAKNIQYF	TGCGCCAGCAGCCAAGAAGCTAGCGGGGTTACAGCCAAAAACATTCAGTACTTC
TRBV15	many	TRBJ2-1	-	CATTITSYNEQFF	TGTGCCACCACCATTACTAGTTACAATGAGCAGTTCTTC
TRBV7-9	many	TRBJ1-2	-	CASSLGRGPGNGYTF	TGTGCCAGCAGCTTAGGGCGCGGCCCTGGGAATGGCTACACCTTC
TRBV19	many	TRBJ1-2	TRBD1	CASSWDSNYGYTF	TGTGCCAGTAGTTGGGACAGCAACTATGGCTACACCTTC
TRBV5-1	-	TRBJ1-1	-	CASSSILNTEAFF	TGCGCCAGCAGTTCGATTCTGAACACTGAAGCTTTCTTT
TRBV27	many	TRBJ1-5	TRBD1	CASRQRQGANQPQHF	TGTGCCAGCAGGCAAAGACAGGGGGCAAATCAGCCCCAGCATTTT
TRBV7-7	few	TRBJ2-5	TRBD2	CASSSRLAGAYQETQYF	TGTGCCAGCAGCTCAAGACTAGCGGGAGCGTACCAAGAGACCCAGTACTTC
TRBV6-2/TRBV6-3	-	TRBJ2-6	-	CASSPLGRAGANVLTF	TGTGCCAGCAGTCCACTCGGTAGGGCTGGGGCCAACGTCCTGACTTTC
TRBV15	-	TRBJ2-1	-	CATSTRVNPYNEQFF	TGTGCCACCAGCACTCGGGTGAACCCCTACAATGAGCAGTTCTTC
TRBV29-1	-	TRBJ2-7	TRBD1	CSVTTGQGYEQYF	TGCAGCGTCACTACGGGACAGGGGTACGAGCAGTACTTC
TRBV5-4	few	TRBJ1-1	-	CASTQGPPAMNTEAFF	TGTGCCAGCACCCAGGGTCCGCCAGCGATGAACACTGAAGCTTTCTTT
TRBV6-2/TRBV6-3	-	TRBJ2-1	TRBD2	CASSARVGSGALWWQFF	TGTGCCAGCAGTGCTCGGGTCGGTAGCGGGGCTCTATGGTGGCAGTTCTTC
TRBV4-3	many	TRBJ1-2	TRBD1	CASSQGQGSYGYTF	TGCGCCAGCAGCCAAGGACAGGGGAGCTATGGCTACACCTTC
TRBV24-1	many	TRBJ1-5	TRBD1	CATSDAGTGGNQPQHF	TGTGCCACCAGTGACGCGGGGACAGGGGGCAATCAGCCCCAGCATTTT